This T cell receptor (beta chain) was identified in a study of immune heterogeneity within non-small cell lung tumors. Turning to the study itself: A handful of squamous cell carcinomas, around ten non-squamous carcinomas and 1 not otherwise specified made up the tumors.

This clonotype showed up many times. The antigen remains undetermined. Trimming left V 4 bases short and J 5 bases short, with 12 bases between. CDR3 length: 14 residues. Germline V lookup: CDR1 SNHLY, CDR2 FYNNEI. Per sample, 600 ng of bulk tumor genomic DNA was the template used. The authors collected several far-apart biopsies from each primary tumor during surgery. Untreated, newly diagnosed non-small cell lung cancer patients underwent curative surgery. For the TCR beta CDR3, multiplex PCR with 32 V and 13 J primers performed the amplification. TCRdb processed the multiplex PCR reads anew with MiXCR; each CDR3 protein has one entry. Here the sample spans about 10,000 distinct CDR3 sequences, around 17% being singletons. Study conclusions and caveats: The repertoire of each individual patient held high-frequency T-cell receptor beta clonotypes that were largely distinct from those of other patients. Local T-cell repertoire clonality was correlated with local tumor mutational burden, and the correlation was positive. It was moderate in strength but statistically significant (R around 0.32). Each patient's tumor sites shared recurring identical dominant CDR3 beta clonotypes, and individual sites also carried their own high-frequency clones.

The sequence derives from a man aged 35 to 55 with non-small cell lung cancer. The specimen sequenced was lung tumor tissue. V is TRBV2 and J is TRBJ2-1; no firm D call. CDR3 DNA: TGTGCCAGCAGTGTAAGTGGTGTCCACAATGAGCAGTTCTTC. This encodes CASSVSGVHNEQFF.